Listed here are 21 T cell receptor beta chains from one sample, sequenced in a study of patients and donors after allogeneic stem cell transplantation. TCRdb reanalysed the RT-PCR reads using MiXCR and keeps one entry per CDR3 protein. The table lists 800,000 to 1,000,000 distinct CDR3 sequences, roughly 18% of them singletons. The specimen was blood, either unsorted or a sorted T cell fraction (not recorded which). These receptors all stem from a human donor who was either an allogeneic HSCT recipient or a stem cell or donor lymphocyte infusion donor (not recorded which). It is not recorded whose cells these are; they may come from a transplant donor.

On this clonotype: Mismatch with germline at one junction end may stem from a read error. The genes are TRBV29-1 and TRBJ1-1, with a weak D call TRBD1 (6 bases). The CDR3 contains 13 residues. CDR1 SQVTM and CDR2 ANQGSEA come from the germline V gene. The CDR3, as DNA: TGCAGCGCTGAAAGGGGGTTGAACACTGAAGCTTTCTTT. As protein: CSAERGLNTEAFF.

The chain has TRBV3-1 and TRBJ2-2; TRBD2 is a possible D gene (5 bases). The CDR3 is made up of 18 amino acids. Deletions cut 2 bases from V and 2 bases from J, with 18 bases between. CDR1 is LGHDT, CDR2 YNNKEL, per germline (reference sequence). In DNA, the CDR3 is TGTGCCAGCAGCCAAAGTCGAGTAGGACTCACAAACACCGGGGAGCTGTTTTTT. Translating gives CASSQSRVGLTNTGELFF.

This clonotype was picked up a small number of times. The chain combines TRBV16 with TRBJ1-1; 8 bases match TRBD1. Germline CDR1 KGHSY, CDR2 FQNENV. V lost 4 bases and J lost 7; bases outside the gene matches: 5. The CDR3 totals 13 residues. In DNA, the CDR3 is TGTGCCAGCAGCCCCATAGACAGGGGTGAAGCTTTCTTT. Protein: CASSPIDRGEAFF.

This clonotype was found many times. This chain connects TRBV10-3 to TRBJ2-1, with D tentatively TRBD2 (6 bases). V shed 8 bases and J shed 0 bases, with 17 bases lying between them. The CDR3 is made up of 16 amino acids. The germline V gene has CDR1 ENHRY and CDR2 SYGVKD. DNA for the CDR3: TGTGCCATCGAGGAGGGACCAGGGTCCTCCTACAATGAGCAGTTCTTC. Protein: CAIEEGPGSSYNEQFF.

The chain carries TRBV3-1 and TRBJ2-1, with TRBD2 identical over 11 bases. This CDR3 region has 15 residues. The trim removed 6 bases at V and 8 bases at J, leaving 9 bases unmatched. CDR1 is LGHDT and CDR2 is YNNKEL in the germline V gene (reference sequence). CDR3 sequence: CASRLTSGSRDEQFF. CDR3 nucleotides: TGTGCCAGCAGGCTTACTAGCGGGAGTCGCGATGAGCAGTTCTTC.

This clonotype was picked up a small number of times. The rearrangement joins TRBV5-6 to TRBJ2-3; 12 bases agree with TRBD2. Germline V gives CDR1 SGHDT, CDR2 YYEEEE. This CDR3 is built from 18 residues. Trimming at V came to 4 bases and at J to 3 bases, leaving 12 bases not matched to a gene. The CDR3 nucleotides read TGTGCCAGCAGCCCCATCCCTAGCGGGGGGGGCACTACAGATACGCAGTATTTT. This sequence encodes CASSPIPSGGGTTDTQYF. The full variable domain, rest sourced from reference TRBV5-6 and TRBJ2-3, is DAGVTQSPTHLIKTRGQQVTLRCSPKSGHDTVSWYQQALGQGPQFIFQYYEEEERQRGNFPDRFSGHQFPNYSSELNVNALLLGDSALYLCASSPIPSGGGTTDTQYFGPGTRLTVL.

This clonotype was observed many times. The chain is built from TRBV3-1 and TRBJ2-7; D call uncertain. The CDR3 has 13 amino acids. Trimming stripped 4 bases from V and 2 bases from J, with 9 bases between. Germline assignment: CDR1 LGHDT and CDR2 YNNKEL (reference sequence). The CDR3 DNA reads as TGTGCCAGCAGCCTCCAAAGGGCCTACGAGCAGTACTTC. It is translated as CASSLQRAYEQYF.

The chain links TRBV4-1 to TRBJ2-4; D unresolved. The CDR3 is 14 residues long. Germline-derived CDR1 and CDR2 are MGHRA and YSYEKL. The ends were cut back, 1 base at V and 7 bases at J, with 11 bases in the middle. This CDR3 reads CASSQGPFRNIQYF. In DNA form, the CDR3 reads TGCGCCAGCAGCCAAGGGCCGTTCAGGAACATTCAGTACTTC.

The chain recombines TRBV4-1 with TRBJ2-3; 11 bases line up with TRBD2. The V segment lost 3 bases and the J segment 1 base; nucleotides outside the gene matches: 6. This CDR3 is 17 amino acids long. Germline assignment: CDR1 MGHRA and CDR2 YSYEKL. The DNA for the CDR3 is TGCGCCAGCAGCCAGGGCTATAGCGGGGGGGGCACAGATACGCAGTATTTT. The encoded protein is CASSQGYSGGGTDTQYF.

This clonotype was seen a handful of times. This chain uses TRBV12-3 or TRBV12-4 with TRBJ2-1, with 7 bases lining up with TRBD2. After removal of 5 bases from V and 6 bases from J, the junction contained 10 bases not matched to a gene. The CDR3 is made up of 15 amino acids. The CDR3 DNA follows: TGTGCCAGCAGTGCCACCGGGACTAATTCCAATGAGCAGTTCTTC. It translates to CASSATGTNSNEQFF.

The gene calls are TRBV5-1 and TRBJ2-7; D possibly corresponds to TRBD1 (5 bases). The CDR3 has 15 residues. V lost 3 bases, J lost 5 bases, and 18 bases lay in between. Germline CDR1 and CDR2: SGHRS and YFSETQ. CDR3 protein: CASSWESGRAHEQYF. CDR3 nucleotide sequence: TGCGCCAGCAGCTGGGAATCAGGGCGTGCTCACGAGCAGTACTTC.

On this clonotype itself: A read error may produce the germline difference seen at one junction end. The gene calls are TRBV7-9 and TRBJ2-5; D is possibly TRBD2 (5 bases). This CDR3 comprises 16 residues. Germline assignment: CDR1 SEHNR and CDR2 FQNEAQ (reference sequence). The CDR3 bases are TGTGCCGGCAGCTTAGCGCTTGGGGAGTTTTCAGAGACCCAGTACTTC. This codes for CAGSLALGEFSETQYF.

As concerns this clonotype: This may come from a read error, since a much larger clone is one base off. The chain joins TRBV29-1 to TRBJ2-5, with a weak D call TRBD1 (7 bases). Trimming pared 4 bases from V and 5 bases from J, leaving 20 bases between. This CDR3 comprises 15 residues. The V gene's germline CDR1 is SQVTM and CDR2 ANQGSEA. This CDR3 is CSVVPPQGGSETQYF. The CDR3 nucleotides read TGCAGCGTTGTTCCCCCCCAGGGGGGAAGCGAGACCCAGTACTTC. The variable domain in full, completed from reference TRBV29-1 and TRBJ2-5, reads SAVISQKPSRDICQRGTSLTIQCQVDSQVTMMFWYRQQPGQSLTLIATANQGSEATYESGFVIDKFPISRPNLTFSTLTVSNMSPEDSSIYLCSVVPPQGGSETQYFGPGTRLLVL.

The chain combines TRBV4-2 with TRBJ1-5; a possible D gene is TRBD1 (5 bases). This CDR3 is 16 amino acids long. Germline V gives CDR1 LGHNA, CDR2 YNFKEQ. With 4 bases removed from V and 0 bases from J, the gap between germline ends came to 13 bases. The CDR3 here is CASSPRSRDSNQPQHF. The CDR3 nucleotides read TGTGCCAGCAGCCCGAGGAGCAGGGATAGCAATCAGCCCCAGCATTTT.

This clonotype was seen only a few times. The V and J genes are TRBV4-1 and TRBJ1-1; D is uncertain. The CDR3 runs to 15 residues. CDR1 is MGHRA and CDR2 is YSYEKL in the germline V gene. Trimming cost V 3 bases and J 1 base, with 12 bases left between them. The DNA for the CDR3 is TGCGCCAGCAGCCAGCCCACAAGACCGAACACTGAAGCTTTCTTT. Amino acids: CASSQPTRPNTEAFF.

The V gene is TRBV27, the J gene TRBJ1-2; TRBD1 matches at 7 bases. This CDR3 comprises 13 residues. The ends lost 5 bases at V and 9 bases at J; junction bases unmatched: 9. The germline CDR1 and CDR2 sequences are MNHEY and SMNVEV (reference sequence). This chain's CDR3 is CASSRVDRRSYTF. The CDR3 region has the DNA TGTGCCAGCAGTCGCGTGGACAGGCGAAGCTACACCTTC.

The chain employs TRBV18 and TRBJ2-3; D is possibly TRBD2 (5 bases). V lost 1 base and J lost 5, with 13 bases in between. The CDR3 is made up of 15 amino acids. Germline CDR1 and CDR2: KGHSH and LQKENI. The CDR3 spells CASSPRSGKGDTQYF. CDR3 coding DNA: TGTGCCAGCTCACCACGGTCGGGGAAGGGAGATACGCAGTATTTT.

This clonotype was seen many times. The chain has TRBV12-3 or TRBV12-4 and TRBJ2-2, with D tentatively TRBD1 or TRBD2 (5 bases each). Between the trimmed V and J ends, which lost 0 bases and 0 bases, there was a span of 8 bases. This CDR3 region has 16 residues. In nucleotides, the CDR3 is TGTGCCAGCAGTTTAGCGGGGGTAACGAACACCGGGGAGCTGTTTTTT. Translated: CASSLAGVTNTGELFF.

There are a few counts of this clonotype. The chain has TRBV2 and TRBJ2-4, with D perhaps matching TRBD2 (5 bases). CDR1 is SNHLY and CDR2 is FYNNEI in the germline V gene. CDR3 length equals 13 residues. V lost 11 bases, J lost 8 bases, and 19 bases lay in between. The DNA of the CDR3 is TGTGCCGGAAAACGGGCCTCGGGGTACATTCAGTACTTC. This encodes CAGKRASGYIQYF.

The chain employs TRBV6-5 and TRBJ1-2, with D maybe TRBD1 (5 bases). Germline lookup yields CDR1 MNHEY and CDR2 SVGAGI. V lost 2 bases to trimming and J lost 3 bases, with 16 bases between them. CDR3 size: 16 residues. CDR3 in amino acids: CASSYLPLGAHYGYTF. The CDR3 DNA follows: TGTGCCAGCAGTTACCTCCCGCTAGGGGCACACTATGGCTACACCTTC.

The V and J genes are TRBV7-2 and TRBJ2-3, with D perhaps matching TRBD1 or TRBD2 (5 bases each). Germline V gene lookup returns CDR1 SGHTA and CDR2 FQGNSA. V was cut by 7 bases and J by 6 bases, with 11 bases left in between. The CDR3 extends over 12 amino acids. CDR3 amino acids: CASTRGEDTQYF. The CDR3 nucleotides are TGTGCCAGCACCCGAGGGGAGGATACGCAGTATTTT.